This T cell receptor (beta chain) was sequenced for a study of blood T cell repertoires in COVID-19. The overall study: Some COVID-19 samples were acute and others convalescent; all came from the United States, Italy and Spain. Nucleic acid was either cDNA or gDNA, and it came from T cells, B-cell-depleted T cells, or PBMCs.

V shed 7 bases and J shed 9 bases, with 10 bases lying between them. CDR1 is MDHEN, CDR2 SYDVKM, per germline. The CDR3 runs to 12 residues. Data came from immunoSEQ multiplex PCR; TCRdb stores just in-frame clones and leaves some out. Among 75,000 to 100,000 clones listed, approximately 86% were seen once. This chain joins TRBV28 and TRBJ1-6, with unresolved D. Sequences were obtained from peripheral blood. This receptor was identified in a man of 80 years or more with acute or convalescent COVID-19. This CDR3 reads CASKNAGSPLHF. CDR3 bases: TGTGCCAGCAAGAATGCGGGTTCACCCCTCCACTTT.